The 20 T cell receptor beta chains presented below share a single source sample, sequenced in a study of regulatory T cells in long-lasting Graves disease. The time point is: newly diagnosed GD, antithyroid drugs for less than 3 months. The TCR library was made from RNA that had been extracted from PBMCs in TRIzol. Construction of TCR beta libraries relied on iRepertoire HTBI primers and on Arm-PCR targeting CDR3 regions. MiXCR, applied by TCRdb to the multiplex PCR reads, yields one record per CDR3 protein. The sample has under 700,000 distinct CDR3 sequences; 15% to 20% are singletons. In addition, the sample was reused for a study of T cells in Graves' hyperthyroidism and ophthalmopathy.

The starting material was peripheral blood mononuclear cells (PBMCs), obtained at new diagnosis, from a patient treated with antithyroid drugs. The receptor set was obtained from a woman aged 35-65 years with Graves disease.

The chain carries TRBV29-1 and TRBJ1-2; TRBD1 matches 11 bases. Looked up from germline, CDR1 is SQVTM and CDR2 is ANQGSEA. J gave up 1 base and V 6 bases, and 7 bases lay outside the gene matches. The CDR3 extends over 15 amino acids. The CDR3 region has the DNA TGCAGCGTCGCCGGGACAGGGGGTCATAACTATGGCTACACCTTC. This codes for CSVAGTGGHNYGYTF.

This chain joins TRBV6-4 and TRBJ2-1; 7 bases are a match to TRBD1. J was trimmed by 5 bases and V by 8 bases; bases with no gene match: 3. Germline V gene lookup returns CDR1 MRHNA and CDR2 SNTAGT. CDR3 size: 12 residues. The CDR3 region is CASGTDHNEQFF. The CDR3 bases are TGTGCCAGCGGGACAGATCACAATGAGCAGTTCTTC.

The chain is built from TRBV18 and TRBJ2-7; 11 positions agree with TRBD2. The CDR3 spans 15 residues. Per germline, CDR1 KGHSH and CDR2 LQKENI. Unmatched junction bases numbered 4, after V lost 0 bases and J lost 6 bases. CDR3: CASSPPSGGATEQYF. The CDR3 coding sequence is TGTGCCAGCTCACCACCTAGCGGGGGGGCAACCGAGCAGTACTTC.

This clonotype has a count of ten or more. The V and J genes are TRBV7-9 and TRBJ2-7; 10 bases map to TRBD1. J gave up 2 bases and V 1 base, and 2 bases lay outside the gene matches. Looked up from germline, CDR1 is SEHNR and CDR2 is FQNEAQ (reference sequence). The length of the CDR3 is 15 residues. CDR3: CASSLGQGAAYEQYF. CDR3 nucleotides: TGTGCCAGCAGCTTAGGACAGGGGGCTGCCTACGAGCAGTACTTC.

This clonotype was recorded once. This chain connects TRBV19 to TRBJ1-5; tentatively, D is TRBD1 (6 bases). V shed 4 bases and J shed 0 bases, with 10 bases lying between them. Germline CDR1 reads LNHDA; CDR2 reads SQIVND (reference sequence). The CDR3 is 15 residues long. The CDR3 here is CASSTPTGSNQPQHF. The CDR3 coding sequence is TGTGCCAGTAGTACGCCGACAGGTAGCAATCAGCCCCAGCATTTT.

This clonotype was recorded many times. DNA for the CDR3: TGTGCCAGCAGTTTCTCGGGGCTCGCCTACGAGCAGTACTTC. The encoded protein is CASSFSGLAYEQYF. This rearrangement joins TRBV28 to TRBJ2-7; D is possibly TRBD1 or TRBD2 (5 bases each). This CDR3 region has 14 residues. Between the trimmed V and J ends, which lost 3 bases and 2 bases, there was a span of 11 bases. Germline V gene lookup returns CDR1 MDHEN and CDR2 SYDVKM.

This clonotype occurred many times. V is TRBV2 and J is TRBJ1-1; D remains ambiguous. CDR1 is SNHLY, CDR2 FYNNEI, per germline. The germline V and J ends were trimmed by 3 bases and 3 bases, with 2 bases remaining between them. The CDR3 runs 11 residues. CDR3 sequence: CASSEDTEAFF. The CDR3 DNA sequence: TGTGCCAGCAGTGAGGACACTGAAGCTTTCTTT.

In this sample, this clonotype turned up once. The genes are TRBV3-1 and TRBJ2-7; possible D gene TRBD2, 5 bases. The CDR3 runs to 15 residues. Germline CDR1 LGHDT, CDR2 YNNKEL (reference sequence). The V gene lost 0 bases and the J gene lost 3 bases, with 12 bases spanning the gap. The CDR3 nucleotides are TGTGCCAGCAGCCAAGAGACGGGGATACTCTACGAGCAGTACTTC. This codes for CASSQETGILYEQYF.

The table lists this clonotype with many counts. This chain links TRBV2 with TRBJ2-1; 7 nucleotides line up with TRBD1. The germline V gene has CDR1 SNHLY and CDR2 FYNNEI. The length of the CDR3 is 15 residues. The junction had 7 bases not matched to a gene; V was cut back by 4 bases and J by 4 bases. The CDR3 nucleotides read TGTGCCAGCAGTGGAGAGGGGGCAGGTTACAATGAGCAGTTCTTC. Protein product: CASSGEGAGYNEQFF.

Details on this clonotype: One base away lies a much larger clone, so this may be a sequencing read error. The conserved phenylalanine or tryptophan is not found at the CDR3 terminus, so this likely reflects a read error. The limits of the CDR3 on the DNA are not certain, so only TCRdb's listed CDR3 is given. The chain links TRBV5-1 to TRBJ1-2. Termini included, the CDR3 measures 11 amino acids. Germline lookup yields CDR1 SGHRS and CDR2 YFSETQ. Here the CDR3 reads CASRSAGPFTS.

The V gene is TRBV20-1, the J gene TRBJ2-5; TRBD1 matches at 8 bases. The CDR3 totals 13 residues. J was trimmed by 5 bases and V by 6 bases; bases with no gene match: 8. The germline gives CDR1 DFQATT, CDR2 SNEGSKA (reference sequence). Here the CDR3 reads CSAPRTGRETQYF. CDR3 bases: TGCAGTGCGCCGCGGACAGGGAGGGAGACCCAGTACTTC.

The sample holds many counts of this clonotype. The chain uses TRBV3-1 and TRBJ2-2, with TRBD1 identical over 11 bases. CDR1 LGHDT and CDR2 YNNKEL come from the germline V gene (reference sequence). J was trimmed by 4 bases and V by 7 bases; bases with no gene match: 5. CDR3 length equals 15 residues. The CDR3 DNA reads as TGTGCCAGCATCGGACAGGGGGCGAGCACCGGGGAGCTGTTTTTT. Its protein product is CASIGQGASTGELFF.

This clonotype was observed many times. The chain joins TRBV11-2 to TRBJ2-7; tentative D call: TRBD2 (5 bases). The CDR3 runs 15 residues. Germline values: CDR1 SGHAT, CDR2 FQNNGV. Trimming removed 2 bases from V and 2 bases from J, with 13 bases in between. Written as DNA, the CDR3 is TGTGCCAGCAGCTTAAGTACCGGGATCACCTACGAGCAGTACTTC. It translates to CASSLSTGITYEQYF. The variable domain in full, completed from reference TRBV11-2 and TRBJ2-7, reads EAGVAQSPRYKIIEKRQSVAFWCNPISGHATLYWYQQILGQGPKLLIQFQNNGVVDDSQLPKDRFSAERLKGVDSTLKIQPAKLEDSAVYLCASSLSTGITYEQYFGPGTRLTVT.

This clonotype was seen more than once but under ten times. The chain combines TRBV27 with TRBJ1-5; the D is unclear. The CDR3 totals 19 residues. Germline CDR1 reads MNHEY; CDR2 reads SMNVEV (reference sequence). V shed 2 bases and J shed 2 bases, with 22 bases lying between them. The DNA for the CDR3 is TGTGCCAGCAGTTTAGCTCCCCCCGGGCGCCTCTACGGCAATCAGCCCCAGCATTTT. Translation: CASSLAPPGRLYGNQPQHF.

Remarks on this clonotype: This may arise from a read error, as a much more abundant clone is one base away. The rearrangement uses TRBV2 and TRBJ1-1; D remains ambiguous. Germline CDR1 reads SNHLY; CDR2 reads FYNNEI. V was cut by 6 bases and J by 8 bases, with 13 bases left in between. This CDR3 comprises 12 residues. The chain's CDR3 is CASSSSVEEAFF. CDR3 in DNA: TGTGCCAGCAGCTCATCCGTCGAGGAAGCTTTCTTT.

This clonotype was recorded at least ten times. This chain connects TRBV6-2 or TRBV6-3 to TRBJ2-3; TRBD2 is a possible D gene (6 bases). The CDR3 has 15 residues. The V end lost 6 bases, the J end lost 2 bases, and 15 bases lay between the germline ends. Germline V gene lookup returns CDR1 MNHEY and CDR2 SVGEGT. DNA of the CDR3: TGTGCCAGCAGCGGGACTCCCGGAATCACAGATACGCAGTATTTT. It yields the protein CASSGTPGITDTQYF.

The V and J genes are TRBV9 and TRBJ2-1; TRBD1 aligns across 9 bases. The CDR3 loop spans 15 amino acids. Looked up from germline, CDR1 is SGDLS and CDR2 is YYNGEE. V shed 3 bases, J shed 7 bases, and the junction held 8 bases outside the gene matches. The CDR3 coding sequence is TGTGCCAGCAGCGCACAGGGGGCCTGGTATAATGAGCAGTTCTTC. Its translation is CASSAQGAWYNEQFF. Full variable domain (rest looked up from reference TRBV9 and TRBJ2-1): DSGVTQTPKHLITATGQRVTLRCSPRSGDLSVYWYQQSLDQGLQFLIQYYNGEERAKGNILERFSAQQFPDLHSELNLSSLELGDSALYFCASSAQGAWYNEQFFGPGTRLTVL.

This clonotype has at least ten counts. The chain combines TRBV5-6 with TRBJ2-3; TRBD2 might be the D (6 bases). With 4 bases removed from V and 3 bases from J, the gap between germline ends came to 12 bases. CDR3 length equals 14 residues. Per the germline V gene, CDR1 is SGHDT and CDR2 is YYEEEE. The chain's CDR3 is CASSLYSGTDTQYF. The DNA of the CDR3 is TGTGCCAGCAGCCTCTATAGCGGTACAGATACGCAGTATTTT.

This clonotype was observed at least ten times. This chain joins TRBV6-1 and TRBJ1-1; 8 positions match TRBD1. After removal of 6 bases from V and 4 bases from J, the junction contained 7 bases not matched to a gene. Germline V gene sequence: CDR1 MNHNS, CDR2 SASEGT. This CDR3 comprises 14 residues. The CDR3 DNA reads as TGTGCCAGCAGGCCAGGGGGCGCGATCACTGAAGCTTTCTTT. This translates into CASRPGGAITEAFF.

This clonotype was seen many times. The V gene is TRBV13, the J gene TRBJ2-5; TRBD2 might be the D (7 bases). The V gene's germline CDR1 is PRHDT and CDR2 FYEKMQ (reference sequence). This CDR3 is 14 amino acids long. Trimming removed 6 bases at V and 5 bases at J, with 16 bases between. The CDR3 sequence is CASRRRGASETQYF. CDR3 sequence (DNA): TGTGCCAGCAGGCGACGGGGGGCCAGTGAGACCCAGTACTTC. Looking up the rest from reference TRBV13 and TRBJ2-5 gives the full variable domain: AAGVIQSPRHLIKEKRETATLKCYPIPRHDTVYWYQQGPGQDPQFLISFYEKMQSDKGSIPDRFSAQQFSDYHSELNMSSLELGDSALYFCASRRRGASETQYFGPGTRLLVL.